A selection of T cell receptor beta chains follows, all from one sample in a study of T cell repertoires in cytomegalovirus infection. These receptors are not linked to any known antigen. A single record per CDR3 protein comes from TCRdb applying MiXCR to the reads. The sample shows some 500,000 distinct CDR3 sequences, around a third of them seen only once. The sample here was cultured PBMCs, taken from culture after CMV antigen stimulation. The receptor set was obtained from a human donor in good health (CMV status not recorded). Some clones in this sample may be carry-over from other donors' samples. The CDR3 runs from the conserved cysteine through the conserved F or W. Fields, in order: CDR3 protein, CDR3 DNA, J gene, clone size, V gene, CDR3 length, D gene. The D gene is left open where the match is weak. A row's size may be missing; if present it is once, few, many or a size class.

cdr3_aa: CASRDPWTSGHNEQFF
cdr3_nt: TGTGCCAGCAGGGACCCATGGACTAGCGGTCACAATGAGCAGTTCTTC
j_call: TRBJ2-1
clone_size: few
v_call: TRBV11-3
cdr3_length: 16
d_call: TRBD2

cdr3_aa: CASSFRVSSYEQYF
cdr3_nt: TGTGCCAGCAGCTTCAGGGTAAGCTCCTACGAGCAGTACTTC
j_call: TRBJ2-7
clone_size: few
v_call: TRBV7-2
cdr3_length: 14
d_call: NA

cdr3_aa: CSARPGTSGSLYEQYF
cdr3_nt: TGCAGTGCCCGACCCGGGACTAGCGGGAGTTTGTACGAGCAGTACTTC
j_call: TRBJ2-7
clone_size: NA
v_call: TRBV20-1
cdr3_length: 16
d_call: TRBD2

cdr3_aa: CASGEGPLAKNIQYF
cdr3_nt: TGTGCCAGTGGAGAGGGCCCGCTAGCCAAAAACATTCAGTACTTC
j_call: TRBJ2-4
clone_size: few
v_call: TRBV11-2
cdr3_length: 15
d_call: NA

cdr3_aa: CASSEKGVSGLATEAFF
cdr3_nt: TGTGCCAGCAGCGAAAAGGGAGTATCAGGGTTGGCCACTGAAGCTTTCTTT
j_call: TRBJ1-1
clone_size: NA
v_call: TRBV7-9
cdr3_length: 17
d_call: NA

cdr3_aa: CASSSPKNRAWNTEAFF
cdr3_nt: TGTGCCAGCAGCTCGCCTAAGAACAGAGCCTGGAACACTGAAGCTTTCTTT
j_call: TRBJ1-1
clone_size: NA
v_call: TRBV11-2
cdr3_length: 17
d_call: NA

cdr3_aa: CASSSGQGFDEQYF
cdr3_nt: TGTGCCAGCAGCTCGGGACAGGGTTTCGACGAGCAGTACTTC
j_call: TRBJ2-7
clone_size: many
v_call: TRBV7-3
cdr3_length: 14
d_call: TRBD1

cdr3_aa: CSANPMQGDSNQPQHF
cdr3_nt: TGCAGTGCTAACCCGATGCAGGGGGATAGCAATCAGCCCCAGCATTTT
j_call: TRBJ1-5
clone_size: NA
v_call: TRBV20-1
cdr3_length: 16
d_call: TRBD1

cdr3_aa: CASSLIGGTGGYTF
cdr3_nt: TGTGCCAGCAGCTTGATTGGGGGGACGGGGGGCTACACCTTC
j_call: TRBJ1-2
clone_size: few
v_call: TRBV5-4
cdr3_length: 14
d_call: NA

cdr3_aa: CASRGVATRQPQHF
cdr3_nt: TGTGCCAGCAGAGGTGTGGCGACGAGACAGCCCCAGCATTTT
j_call: TRBJ1-5
clone_size: few
v_call: TRBV11-2
cdr3_length: 14
d_call: NA

cdr3_aa: CASSLRTGGFDEKLFF
cdr3_nt: TGTGCCAGCAGCTTAAGGACAGGGGGCTTCGATGAAAAACTGTTTTTT
j_call: TRBJ1-4
clone_size: NA
v_call: TRBV7-9
cdr3_length: 16
d_call: TRBD1

cdr3_aa: CASSYGATGMGSDTQYF
cdr3_nt: TGTGCCAGCAGTTACGGGGCGACAGGGATGGGGTCAGATACGCAGTATTTT
j_call: TRBJ2-3
clone_size: NA
v_call: TRBV6-8
cdr3_length: 17
d_call: TRBD1

cdr3_aa: CASSPQGARADTQYF
cdr3_nt: TGTGCCAGCAGTCCCCAAGGGGCTCGAGCAGATACGCAGTATTTT
j_call: TRBJ2-3
clone_size: few
v_call: TRBV6-1
cdr3_length: 15
d_call: NA

cdr3_aa: CASGEGTSFYNEQFF
cdr3_nt: TGTGCCAGCGGGGAAGGGACTTCCTTCTACAATGAGCAGTTCTTC
j_call: TRBJ2-1
clone_size: NA
v_call: TRBV7-9
cdr3_length: 15
d_call: NA

cdr3_aa: CASSLHPGLARGSPLHF
cdr3_nt: TGTGCCAGCAGTCTACACCCCGGACTCGCCCGGGGTTCACCCCTCCACTTT
j_call: TRBJ1-6
clone_size: NA
v_call: TRBV28
cdr3_length: 17
d_call: NA

cdr3_aa: CASSLRGSGTDTQYF
cdr3_nt: TGTGCCAGCAGCTTACGCGGGAGTGGCACAGATACGCAGTATTTT
j_call: TRBJ2-3
clone_size: many
v_call: TRBV7-9
cdr3_length: 15
d_call: TRBD2

cdr3_aa: CASEGGLSTDTQYF
cdr3_nt: TGTGCCAGCGAGGGGGGGCTAAGCACAGATACGCAGTATTTT
j_call: TRBJ2-3
clone_size: NA
v_call: TRBV25-1
cdr3_length: 14
d_call: NA

cdr3_aa: CASNPLGVTGELFF
cdr3_nt: TGTGCCAGCAACCCCCTCGGGGTCACCGGGGAGCTGTTTTTT
j_call: TRBJ2-2
clone_size: NA
v_call: TRBV27
cdr3_length: 14
d_call: NA

cdr3_aa: CASSLLPRGSAQQSTDTQYF
cdr3_nt: TGTGCCAGCAGCTTACTCCCCCGCGGGAGTGCTCAACAAAGCACAGATACGCAGTATTTT
j_call: TRBJ2-3
clone_size: few
v_call: TRBV7-8
cdr3_length: 20
d_call: TRBD2

cdr3_aa: CASSVAPRTYNEQFF
cdr3_nt: TGTGCCAGCAGCGTAGCTCCCCGAACATACAATGAGCAGTTCTTC
j_call: TRBJ2-1
clone_size: few
v_call: TRBV9
cdr3_length: 15
d_call: NA

cdr3_aa: CASSQDMGPTEAFF
cdr3_nt: TGCGCCAGCAGCCAAGATATGGGTCCCACTGAAGCTTTCTTT
j_call: TRBJ1-1
clone_size: NA
v_call: TRBV4-3
cdr3_length: 14
d_call: NA

cdr3_aa: CASSLQGTGGYGYTF
cdr3_nt: TGTGCCAGCAGCCTACAGGGGACAGGCGGCTATGGCTACACCTTC
j_call: TRBJ1-2
clone_size: NA
v_call: TRBV7-9
cdr3_length: 15
d_call: TRBD1

cdr3_aa: CASSQDWDKGQQPQHF
cdr3_nt: TGCGCCAGCAGCCAAGACTGGGACAAAGGGCAACAGCCCCAGCATTTT
j_call: TRBJ1-5
clone_size: NA
v_call: TRBV4-1
cdr3_length: 16
d_call: NA

cdr3_aa: CASSPGTERGQETQYF
cdr3_nt: TGTGCCAGCAGCCCTGGGACTGAGAGGGGACAAGAGACCCAGTACTTC
j_call: TRBJ2-5
clone_size: few
v_call: TRBV7-2
cdr3_length: 16
d_call: NA

cdr3_aa: CASSLSGTSKDTQYF
cdr3_nt: TGTGCCAGCAGCTTATCCGGGACTTCGAAAGATACGCAGTATTTT
j_call: TRBJ2-3
clone_size: NA
v_call: TRBV7-3
cdr3_length: 15
d_call: NA

cdr3_aa: CASRSGTVNYGYTF
cdr3_nt: TGTGCCAGCAGATCCGGGACAGTCAACTATGGCTACACCTTC
j_call: TRBJ1-2
clone_size: NA
v_call: TRBV6-5
cdr3_length: 14
d_call: TRBD1

cdr3_aa: CASSSGTHGYTF
cdr3_nt: TGTGCCAGCAGTTCAGGGACGCATGGCTACACCTTC
j_call: TRBJ1-2
clone_size: NA
v_call: TRBV28
cdr3_length: 12
d_call: NA

cdr3_aa: CASSPRTVATNEKLFF
cdr3_nt: TGTGCCAGCAGCCCCCGGACAGTTGCAACTAATGAAAAACTGTTTTTT
j_call: TRBJ1-4
clone_size: NA
v_call: TRBV11-2
cdr3_length: 16
d_call: NA

cdr3_aa: CASSLLYPANTGELFF
cdr3_nt: TGTGCCAGCAGTTTATTGTACCCCGCCAACACCGGGGAGCTGTTTTTT
j_call: TRBJ2-2
clone_size: few
v_call: TRBV28
cdr3_length: 16
d_call: NA

cdr3_aa: CASSLVLGGNTEAFF
cdr3_nt: TGTGCCAGCAGCTTAGTTCTGGGGGGGAACACTGAAGCTTTCTTT
j_call: TRBJ1-1
clone_size: many
v_call: TRBV7-2
cdr3_length: 15
d_call: NA

cdr3_aa: CASSQDPGHVGEYGYTF
cdr3_nt: TGCGCCAGCAGCCAAGATCCGGGACATGTGGGGGAATATGGCTACACCTTC
j_call: TRBJ1-2
clone_size: NA
v_call: TRBV4-3
cdr3_length: 17
d_call: NA

cdr3_aa: CASSDTGVGNQPQHF
cdr3_nt: TGTGCCAGCAGCGACACAGGGGTGGGCAATCAGCCCCAGCATTTT
j_call: TRBJ1-5
clone_size: NA
v_call: TRBV7-9
cdr3_length: 15
d_call: TRBD1

cdr3_aa: CASSQGRAVAGVADTQYF
cdr3_nt: TGTGCCAGCAGCCAAGGGAGGGCGGTAGCGGGAGTCGCAGATACGCAGTATTTT
j_call: TRBJ2-3
clone_size: few
v_call: TRBV14
cdr3_length: 18
d_call: TRBD2

cdr3_aa: CASSPKSYTEAFF
cdr3_nt: TGTGCCAGCAGTCCAAAAAGCTACACTGAAGCTTTCTTT
j_call: TRBJ1-1
clone_size: NA
v_call: TRBV6-6
cdr3_length: 13
d_call: NA

cdr3_aa: CASSLDQNQPQHF
cdr3_nt: TGTGCCAGCAGCTTAGACCAAAATCAGCCCCAGCATTTT
j_call: TRBJ1-5
clone_size: few
v_call: TRBV7-2
cdr3_length: 13
d_call: NA

cdr3_aa: CASSWGAGSSYNEQFF
cdr3_nt: TGTGCCAGCAGCTGGGGGGCAGGTAGCTCCTACAATGAGCAGTTCTTC
j_call: TRBJ2-1
clone_size: few
v_call: TRBV2
cdr3_length: 16
d_call: NA

cdr3_aa: CASVGGQEKLFF
cdr3_nt: TGTGCCAGCGTCGGGGGGCAAGAAAAACTGTTTTTT
j_call: TRBJ1-4
clone_size: NA
v_call: TRBV2
cdr3_length: 12
d_call: NA

cdr3_aa: CASSPPFSLNTEAFF
cdr3_nt: TGTGCCAGCTCACCACCGTTCAGCTTGAACACTGAAGCTTTCTTT
j_call: TRBJ1-1
clone_size: NA
v_call: TRBV18
cdr3_length: 15
d_call: NA

cdr3_aa: CATTPGTVQETQYF
cdr3_nt: TGTGCCACGACCCCCGGCACGGTTCAAGAGACCCAGTACTTC
j_call: TRBJ2-5
clone_size: NA
v_call: TRBV6-1
cdr3_length: 14
d_call: NA

cdr3_aa: CASSLGVTRDNEQFF
cdr3_nt: TGTGCCAGCAGCTTAGGGGTGACTAGGGACAATGAGCAGTTCTTC
j_call: TRBJ2-1
clone_size: few
v_call: TRBV7-8
cdr3_length: 15
d_call: NA

cdr3_aa: CSAHPEIYGYTF
cdr3_nt: TGCAGTGCCCACCCCGAGATTTATGGCTACACCTTC
j_call: TRBJ1-2
clone_size: NA
v_call: TRBV20-1
cdr3_length: 12
d_call: NA

cdr3_aa: CASSQGAGKDQPQHF
cdr3_nt: TGTGCCAGCAGCCAAGGGGCAGGGAAGGATCAGCCCCAGCATTTT
j_call: TRBJ1-5
clone_size: NA
v_call: TRBV4-2
cdr3_length: 15
d_call: NA

cdr3_aa: CSAPSRGMGTEAFF
cdr3_nt: TGCAGTGCTCCATCCAGGGGTATGGGCACTGAAGCTTTCTTT
j_call: TRBJ1-1
clone_size: NA
v_call: TRBV20-1
cdr3_length: 14
d_call: NA

cdr3_aa: CASSRGGVLYGYTF
cdr3_nt: TGTGCCAGCAGTCGGGGCGGGGTTCTATATGGCTACACCTTC
j_call: TRBJ1-2
clone_size: NA
v_call: TRBV6-5
cdr3_length: 14
d_call: NA

cdr3_aa: CSARETSREQFF
cdr3_nt: TGCAGTGCTAGAGAAACTAGCAGAGAGCAGTTCTTC
j_call: TRBJ2-1
clone_size: NA
v_call: TRBV20-1
cdr3_length: 12
d_call: NA

cdr3_aa: CASSSAPTVVYEQYF
cdr3_nt: TGTGCCAGTAGTTCAGCCCCGACAGTTGTCTACGAGCAGTACTTC
j_call: TRBJ2-7
clone_size: NA
v_call: TRBV19
cdr3_length: 15
d_call: NA

cdr3_aa: CASSYNRVNRGRYGYTF
cdr3_nt: TGTGCCAGCAGTTACAATCGAGTGAACAGGGGAAGATATGGCTACACCTTC
j_call: TRBJ1-2
clone_size: NA
v_call: TRBV6-6
cdr3_length: 17
d_call: TRBD1

cdr3_aa: CASTKGTVPLGDTQYF
cdr3_nt: TGTGCCAGTACGAAGGGGACGGTCCCTCTTGGAGATACGCAGTATTTT
j_call: TRBJ2-3
clone_size: NA
v_call: TRBV19
cdr3_length: 16
d_call: NA

cdr3_aa: CASSIIGLRYTF
cdr3_nt: TGTGCCAGTAGTATCATAGGATTAAGGTACACCTTC
j_call: TRBJ1-2
clone_size: NA
v_call: TRBV19
cdr3_length: 12
d_call: NA

cdr3_aa: CASSYESGRASRHEQYF
cdr3_nt: TGTGCCAGCAGTTACGAGAGCGGGAGGGCCTCAAGACACGAGCAGTACTTC
j_call: TRBJ2-7
clone_size: few
v_call: TRBV6-2/TRBV6-3
cdr3_length: 17
d_call: TRBD2

cdr3_aa: CASSGAGRSGNTIYF
cdr3_nt: TGTGCCAGCAGTGGGGCGGGTCGCTCTGGAAACACCATATATTTT
j_call: TRBJ1-3
clone_size: NA
v_call: TRBV2
cdr3_length: 15
d_call: NA